This T cell receptor beta chain comes out of a study of Ad26.COV2.S vaccination and SARS-CoV-2 variants. Study context: Recipients of Ad26.COV2.S got it intramuscularly, once or twice 56 days apart. Findings and caveats of the study: Total T cell responses were possibly underestimated by TCR breadth and depth analyses.

A note on this clone: What it binds is not known.

TCRdb's copy holds only in-frame clones and misses some; the assay was immunoSEQ multiplex PCR. The profile shows about 440,000 clones, about nine tenths of them singletons. Treatment meaning: approximately 18 received Ad26.COV2.S at low or high dose, single or two shots; 5 received placebo; per-sample allocation not given. All samples were drawn on day 63, counting from the first vaccine or placebo injection. The CDR3 totals 16 residues. Losses at the gene ends were 4 bases for V and 14 bases for J; bases not matched to a gene: 17. CDR1 is MDHEN, CDR2 SYDVKM, per germline. The rearrangement joins TRBV28 to TRBJ2-1; TRBD2 agrees at 10 bases. The receptor's source is a person aged 18-60 years who received the Ad26.COV2.S COVID-19 vaccine or a placebo. The specimen was peripheral blood, collected in a trial of Ad26.COV2.S vaccine versus placebo. CDR3: CASSSPRSGRVELEFF. Here the CDR3 DNA reads TGTGCCAGCAGTTCCCCCAGGAGCGGGAGGGTTGAATTGGAGTTCTTC.